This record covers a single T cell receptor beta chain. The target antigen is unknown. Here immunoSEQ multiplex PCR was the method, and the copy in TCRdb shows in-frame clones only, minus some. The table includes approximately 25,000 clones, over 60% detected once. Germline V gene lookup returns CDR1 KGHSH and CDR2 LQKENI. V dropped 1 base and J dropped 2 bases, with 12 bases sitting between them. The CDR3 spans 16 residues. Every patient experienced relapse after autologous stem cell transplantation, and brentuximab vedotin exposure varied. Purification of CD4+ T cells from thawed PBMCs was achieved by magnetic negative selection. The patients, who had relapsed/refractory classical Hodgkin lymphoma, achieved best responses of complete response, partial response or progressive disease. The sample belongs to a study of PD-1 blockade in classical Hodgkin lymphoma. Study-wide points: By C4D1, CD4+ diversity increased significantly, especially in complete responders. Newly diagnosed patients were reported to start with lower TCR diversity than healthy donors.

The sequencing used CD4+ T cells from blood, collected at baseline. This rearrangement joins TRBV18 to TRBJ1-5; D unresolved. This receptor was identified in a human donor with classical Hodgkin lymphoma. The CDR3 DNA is TGTGCCAGCTCACCACGACAAGAAATGGGCAATCAGCCCCAGCATTTT. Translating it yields CASSPRQEMGNQPQHF.